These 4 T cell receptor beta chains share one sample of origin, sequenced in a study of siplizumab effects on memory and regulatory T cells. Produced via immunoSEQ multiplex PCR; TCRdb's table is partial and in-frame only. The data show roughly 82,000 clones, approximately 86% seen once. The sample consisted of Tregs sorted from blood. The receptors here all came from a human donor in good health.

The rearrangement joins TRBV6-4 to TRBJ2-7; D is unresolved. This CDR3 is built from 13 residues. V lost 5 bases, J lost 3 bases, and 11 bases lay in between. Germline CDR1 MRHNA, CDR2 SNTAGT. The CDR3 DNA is TGTGCCAGCAGTAGACTTGGGGTCTACGAGCAGTACTTC. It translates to CASSRLGVYEQYF.

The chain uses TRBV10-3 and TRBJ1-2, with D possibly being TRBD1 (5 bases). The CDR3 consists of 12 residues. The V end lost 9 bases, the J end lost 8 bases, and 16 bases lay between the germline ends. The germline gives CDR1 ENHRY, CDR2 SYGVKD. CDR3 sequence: CAIRDSRQGYTF. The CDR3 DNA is TGTGCCATACGAGACAGTCGTCAGGGCTACACCTTC.

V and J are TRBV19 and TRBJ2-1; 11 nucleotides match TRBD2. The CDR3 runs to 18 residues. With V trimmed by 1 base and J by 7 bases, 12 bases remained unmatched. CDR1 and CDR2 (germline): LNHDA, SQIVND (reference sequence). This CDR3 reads CASSIVGSGGARKNEQFF. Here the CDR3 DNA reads TGTGCCAGTAGTATAGTTGGTAGCGGGGGGGCCAGAAAGAATGAGCAGTTCTTC.

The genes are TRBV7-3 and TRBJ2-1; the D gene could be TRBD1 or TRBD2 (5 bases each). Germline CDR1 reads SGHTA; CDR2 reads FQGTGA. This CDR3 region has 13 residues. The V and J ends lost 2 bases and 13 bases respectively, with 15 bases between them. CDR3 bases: TGTGCCAGCAGCTTACTTCCGGGGCGGAGACAGTTCTTC. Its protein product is CASSLLPGRRQFF.